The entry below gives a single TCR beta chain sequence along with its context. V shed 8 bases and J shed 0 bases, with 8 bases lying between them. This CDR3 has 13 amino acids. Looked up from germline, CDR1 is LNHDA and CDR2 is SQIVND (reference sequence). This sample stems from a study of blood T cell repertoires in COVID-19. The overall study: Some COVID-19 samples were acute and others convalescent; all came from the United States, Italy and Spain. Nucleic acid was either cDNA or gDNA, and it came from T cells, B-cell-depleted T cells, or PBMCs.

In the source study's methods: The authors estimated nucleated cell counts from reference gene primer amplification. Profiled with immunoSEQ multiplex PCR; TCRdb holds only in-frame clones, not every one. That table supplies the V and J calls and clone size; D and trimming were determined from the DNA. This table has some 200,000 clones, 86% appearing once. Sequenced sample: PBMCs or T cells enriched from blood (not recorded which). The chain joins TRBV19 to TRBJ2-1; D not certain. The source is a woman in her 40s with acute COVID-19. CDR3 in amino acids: CASVSNSYNEQFF. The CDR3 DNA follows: TGTGCCAGTGTTTCCAACTCCTACAATGAGCAGTTCTTC.